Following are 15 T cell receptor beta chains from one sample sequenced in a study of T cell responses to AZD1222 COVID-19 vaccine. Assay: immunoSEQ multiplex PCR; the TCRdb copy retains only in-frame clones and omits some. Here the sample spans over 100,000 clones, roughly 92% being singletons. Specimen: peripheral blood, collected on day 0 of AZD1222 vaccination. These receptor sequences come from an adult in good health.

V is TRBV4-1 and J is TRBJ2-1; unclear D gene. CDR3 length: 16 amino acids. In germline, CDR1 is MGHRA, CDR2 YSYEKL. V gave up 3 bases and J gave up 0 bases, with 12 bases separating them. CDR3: CASSQMTGSSYNEQFF. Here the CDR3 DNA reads TGCGCCAGCAGCCAGATGACGGGCAGCTCCTACAATGAGCAGTTCTTC.

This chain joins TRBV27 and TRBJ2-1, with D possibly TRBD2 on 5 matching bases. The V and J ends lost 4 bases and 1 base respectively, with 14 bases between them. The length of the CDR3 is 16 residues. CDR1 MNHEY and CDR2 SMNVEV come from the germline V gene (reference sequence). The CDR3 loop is CASSSQRSGSYNEQFF. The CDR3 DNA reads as TGTGCCAGCAGTTCCCAGCGGAGTGGGTCCTACAATGAGCAGTTCTTC.

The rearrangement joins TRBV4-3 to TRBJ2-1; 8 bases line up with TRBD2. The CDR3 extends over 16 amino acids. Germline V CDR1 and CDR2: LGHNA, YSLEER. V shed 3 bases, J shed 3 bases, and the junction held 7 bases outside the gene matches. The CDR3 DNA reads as TGCGCCAGCAGCCAGCAGGCCGCGGGGGGCTACAATGAGCAGTTCTTC. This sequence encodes CASSQQAAGGYNEQFF.

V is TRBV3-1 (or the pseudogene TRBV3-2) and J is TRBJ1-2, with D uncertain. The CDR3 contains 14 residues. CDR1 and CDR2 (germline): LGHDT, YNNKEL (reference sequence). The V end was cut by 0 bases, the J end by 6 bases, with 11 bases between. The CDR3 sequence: CASSQDAGVNGYTF. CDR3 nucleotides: TGTGCCAGCAGCCAAGATGCGGGCGTAAATGGCTACACCTTC.

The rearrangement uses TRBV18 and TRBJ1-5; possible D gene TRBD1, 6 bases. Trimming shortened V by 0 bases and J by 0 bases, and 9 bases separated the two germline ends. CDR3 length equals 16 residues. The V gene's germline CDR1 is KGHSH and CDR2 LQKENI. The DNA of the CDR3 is TGTGCCAGCTCACCACCAGGGGGTCTTAGCAATCAGCCCCAGCATTTT. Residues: CASSPPGGLSNQPQHF.

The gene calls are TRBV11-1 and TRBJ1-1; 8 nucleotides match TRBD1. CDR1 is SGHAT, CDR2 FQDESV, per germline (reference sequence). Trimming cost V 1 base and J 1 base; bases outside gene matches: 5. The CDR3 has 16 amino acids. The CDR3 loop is CASSLVGQAANTEAFF. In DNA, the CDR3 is TGTGCCAGCAGCTTAGTGGGACAGGCGGCGAACACTGAAGCTTTCTTT.

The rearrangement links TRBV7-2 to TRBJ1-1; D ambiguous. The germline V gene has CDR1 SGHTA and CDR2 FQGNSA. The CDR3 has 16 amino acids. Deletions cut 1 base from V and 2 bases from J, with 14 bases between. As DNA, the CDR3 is TGTGCCAGCAGCTTAGTTGGCGGCGGCTCTAACACTGAAGCTTTCTTT. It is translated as CASSLVGGGSNTEAFF.

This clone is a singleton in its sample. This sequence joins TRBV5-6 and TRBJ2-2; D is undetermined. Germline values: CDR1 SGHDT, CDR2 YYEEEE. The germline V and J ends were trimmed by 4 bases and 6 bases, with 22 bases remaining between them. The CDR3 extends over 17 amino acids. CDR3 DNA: TGTGCCAGCAGCCTCGTCCTATTGGGCGGCCCGGCCGGGGAGCTGTTTTTT. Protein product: CASSLVLLGGPAGELFF.

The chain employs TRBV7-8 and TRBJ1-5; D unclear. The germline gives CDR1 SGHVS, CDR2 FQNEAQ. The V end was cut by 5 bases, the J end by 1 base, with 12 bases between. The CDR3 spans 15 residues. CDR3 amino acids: CASSELALSNQPQHF. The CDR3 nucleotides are TGTGCCAGCAGCGAGCTGGCCCTAAGCAATCAGCCCCAGCATTTT.

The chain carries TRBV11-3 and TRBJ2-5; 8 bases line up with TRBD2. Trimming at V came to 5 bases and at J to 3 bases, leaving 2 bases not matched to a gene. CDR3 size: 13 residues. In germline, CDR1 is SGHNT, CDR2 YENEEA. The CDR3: CASSLLAEETQYF. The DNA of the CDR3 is TGTGCCAGCAGCCTACTAGCGGAAGAGACCCAGTACTTC.

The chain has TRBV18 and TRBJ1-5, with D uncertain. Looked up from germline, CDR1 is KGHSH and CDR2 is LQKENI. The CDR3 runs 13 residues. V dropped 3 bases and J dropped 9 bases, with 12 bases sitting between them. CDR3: CASSPDRQAPQHF. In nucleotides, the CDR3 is TGTGCCAGCTCACCCGATCGTCAGGCGCCCCAGCATTTT.

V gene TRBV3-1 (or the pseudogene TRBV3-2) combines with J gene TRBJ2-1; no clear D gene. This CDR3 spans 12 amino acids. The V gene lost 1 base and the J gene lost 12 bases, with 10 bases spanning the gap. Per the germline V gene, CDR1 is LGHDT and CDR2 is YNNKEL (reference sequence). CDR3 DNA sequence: TGTGCCAGCAGCCAAGTGTTTACGGGGCAGTTCTTC. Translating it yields CASSQVFTGQFF.

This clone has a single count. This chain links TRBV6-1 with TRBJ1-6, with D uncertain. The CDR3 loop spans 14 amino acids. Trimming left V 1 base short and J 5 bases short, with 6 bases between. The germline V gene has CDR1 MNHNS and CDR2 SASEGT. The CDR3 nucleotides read TGTGCCAGCAGTGAAGTACGGCATAATTCACCCCTCCACTTT. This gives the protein CASSEVRHNSPLHF.

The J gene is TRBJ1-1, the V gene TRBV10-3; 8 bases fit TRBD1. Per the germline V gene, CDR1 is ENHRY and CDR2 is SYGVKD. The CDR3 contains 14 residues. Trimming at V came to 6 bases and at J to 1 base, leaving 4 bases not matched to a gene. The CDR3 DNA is TGTGCCATCAGGAGGGGGACAGGGAACACTGAAGCTTTCTTT. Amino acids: CAIRRGTGNTEAFF.

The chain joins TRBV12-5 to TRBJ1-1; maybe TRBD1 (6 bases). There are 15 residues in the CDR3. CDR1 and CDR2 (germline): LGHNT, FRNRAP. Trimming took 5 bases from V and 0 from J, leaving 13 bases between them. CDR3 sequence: CASGGGAAMNTEAFF. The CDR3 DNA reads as TGTGCTAGTGGTGGGGGGGCAGCAATGAACACTGAAGCTTTCTTT.